Sequencing of this T cell receptor beta chain was carried out in a study of OX40 agonist ivuxolimab in advanced cancers. Germline assignment: CDR1 MDHEN and CDR2 SYDVKM. The V end lost 2 bases, the J end lost 1 base, and 5 bases lay between the germline ends. The CDR3 spans 13 residues. This clone was seen a single time. The table came from immunoSEQ multiplex PCR; TCRdb's copy has only in-frame clones and leaves some out. The table includes some 50,000 clones, roughly 90% detected once. The sequencing used CD4+ or CD8+ T cells sorted from blood, collected in a trial of the OX40 agonist ivuxolimab. The V call is TRBV28, the J call TRBJ1-1; no definite D call. This TCR came from an adult with an advanced solid tumor such as melanoma, head and neck, liver or kidney cancer. The CDR3 sequence is CASSLVENTEAFF. CDR3 in DNA: TGTGCCAGCAGTTTAGTAGAGAACACTGAAGCTTTCTTT.